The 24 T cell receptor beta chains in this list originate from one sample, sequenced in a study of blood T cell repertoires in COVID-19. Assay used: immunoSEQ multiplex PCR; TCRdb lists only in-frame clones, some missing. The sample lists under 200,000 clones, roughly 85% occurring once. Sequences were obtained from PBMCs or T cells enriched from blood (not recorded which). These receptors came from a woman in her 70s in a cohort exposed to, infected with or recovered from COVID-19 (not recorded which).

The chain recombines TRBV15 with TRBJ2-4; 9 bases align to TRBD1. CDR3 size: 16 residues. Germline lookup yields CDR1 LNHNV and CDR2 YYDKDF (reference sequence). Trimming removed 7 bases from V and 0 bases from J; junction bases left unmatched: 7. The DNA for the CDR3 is TGTGCCACCAACCCCGGGGGACAGGGAGCCAAAAACATTCAGTACTTC. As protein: CATNPGGQGAKNIQYF.

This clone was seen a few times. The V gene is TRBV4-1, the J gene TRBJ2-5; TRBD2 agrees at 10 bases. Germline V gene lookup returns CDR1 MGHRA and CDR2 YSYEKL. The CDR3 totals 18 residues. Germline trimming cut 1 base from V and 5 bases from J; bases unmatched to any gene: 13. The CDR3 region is CASSQGTSGGVGEETQYF. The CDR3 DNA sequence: TGCGCCAGCAGCCAAGGGACTAGCGGAGGGGTCGGGGAGGAGACCCAGTACTTC.

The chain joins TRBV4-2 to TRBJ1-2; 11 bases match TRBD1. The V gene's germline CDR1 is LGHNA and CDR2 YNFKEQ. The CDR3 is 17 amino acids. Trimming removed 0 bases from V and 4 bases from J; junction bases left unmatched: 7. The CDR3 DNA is TGTGCCAGCAGCCAAGAGGTGCGGGACAGGGGGTTCTATGGCTACACCTTC. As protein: CASSQEVRDRGFYGYTF.

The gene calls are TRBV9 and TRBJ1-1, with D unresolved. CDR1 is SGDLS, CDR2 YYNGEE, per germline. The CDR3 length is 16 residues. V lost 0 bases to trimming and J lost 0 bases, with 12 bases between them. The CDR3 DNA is TGTGCCAGCAGCGTAGGCATCAGTTTAATGAACACTGAAGCTTTCTTT. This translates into CASSVGISLMNTEAFF.

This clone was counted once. CDR3 nucleotides: TGCGCCAGCAGCCGGGACAGCAGTCAAGAGACCCAGTACTTC. This translates into CASSRDSSQETQYF. The V and J genes are TRBV5-1 and TRBJ2-5; 7 bases fit TRBD1. This CDR3 has 14 amino acids. Germline assignment: CDR1 SGHRS and CDR2 YFSETQ. V shed 4 bases, J shed 2 bases, and the junction held 5 bases outside the gene matches.

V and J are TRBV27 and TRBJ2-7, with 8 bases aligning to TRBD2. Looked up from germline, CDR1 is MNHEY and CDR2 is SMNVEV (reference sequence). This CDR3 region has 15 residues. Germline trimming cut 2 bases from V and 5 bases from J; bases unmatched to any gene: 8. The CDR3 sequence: CASSLNSGGPHEQYF. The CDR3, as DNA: TGTGCCAGCAGTTTAAACTCGGGAGGGCCGCACGAGCAGTACTTC.

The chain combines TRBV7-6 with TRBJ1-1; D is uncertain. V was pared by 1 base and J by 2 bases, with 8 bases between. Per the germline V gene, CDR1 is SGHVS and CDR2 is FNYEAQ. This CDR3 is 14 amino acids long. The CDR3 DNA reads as TGTGCCAGCAGCTTAGTCGAGACAAACACTGAAGCTTTCTTT. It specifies CASSLVETNTEAFF.

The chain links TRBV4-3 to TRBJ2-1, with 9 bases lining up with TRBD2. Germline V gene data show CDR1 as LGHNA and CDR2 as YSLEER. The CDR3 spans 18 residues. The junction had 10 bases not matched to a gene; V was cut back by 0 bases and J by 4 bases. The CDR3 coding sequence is TGCGCCAGCAGCCAAGAAGGTGGCGGGAGGGCCAAGTACAATGAGCAGTTCTTC. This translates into CASSQEGGGRAKYNEQFF.

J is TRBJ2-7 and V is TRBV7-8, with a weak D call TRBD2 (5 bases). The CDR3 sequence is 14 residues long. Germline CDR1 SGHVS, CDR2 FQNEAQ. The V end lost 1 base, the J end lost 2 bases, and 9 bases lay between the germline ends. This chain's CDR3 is CASSLVYGTYEQYF. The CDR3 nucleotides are TGTGCCAGCAGCTTAGTATACGGGACCTACGAGCAGTACTTC. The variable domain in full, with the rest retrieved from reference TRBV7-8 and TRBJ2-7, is GAGVSQSPRYKVAKRGQDVALRCDPISGHVSLFWYQQALGQGPEFLTYFQNEAQLDKSGLPSDRFFAERPEGSVSTLKIQRTQQEDSAVYLCASSLVYGTYEQYFGPGTRLTVT.

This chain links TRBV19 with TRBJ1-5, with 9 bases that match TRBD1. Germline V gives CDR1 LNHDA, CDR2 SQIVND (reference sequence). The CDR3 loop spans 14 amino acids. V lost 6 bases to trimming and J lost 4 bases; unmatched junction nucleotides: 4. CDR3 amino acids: CASRDRGSNQPQHF. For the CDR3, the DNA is TGTGCCAGTAGGGACAGGGGTTCGAATCAGCCCCAGCATTTT.

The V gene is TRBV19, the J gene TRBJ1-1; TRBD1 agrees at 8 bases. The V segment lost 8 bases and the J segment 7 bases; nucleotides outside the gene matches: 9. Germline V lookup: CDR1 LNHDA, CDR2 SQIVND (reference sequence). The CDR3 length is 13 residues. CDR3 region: CASRWAGGNEAFF. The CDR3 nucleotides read TGTGCCAGTCGCTGGGCAGGGGGCAATGAAGCTTTCTTT.

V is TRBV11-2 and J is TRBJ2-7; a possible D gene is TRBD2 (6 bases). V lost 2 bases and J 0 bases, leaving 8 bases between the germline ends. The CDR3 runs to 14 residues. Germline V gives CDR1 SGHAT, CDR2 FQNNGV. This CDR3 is CASSLSSASYEQYF. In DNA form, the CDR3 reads TGTGCCAGCAGCTTATCTAGCGCCTCCTACGAGCAGTACTTC.

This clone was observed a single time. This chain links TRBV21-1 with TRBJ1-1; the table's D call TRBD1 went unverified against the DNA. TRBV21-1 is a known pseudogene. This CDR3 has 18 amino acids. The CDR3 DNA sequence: TGTGCCAGCAGCCAAAAGGGACAGAGGAGGGCAATGAACACTGAAGCTTTCTTT. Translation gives CASSQKGQRRAMNTEAFF.

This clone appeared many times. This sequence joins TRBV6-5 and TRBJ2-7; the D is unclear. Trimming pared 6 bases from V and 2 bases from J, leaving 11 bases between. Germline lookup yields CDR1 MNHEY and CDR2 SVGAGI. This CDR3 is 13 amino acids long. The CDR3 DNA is TGTGCCAGCAGGGAGCCAGTAACCTACGAGCAGTACTTC. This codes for CASREPVTYEQYF.

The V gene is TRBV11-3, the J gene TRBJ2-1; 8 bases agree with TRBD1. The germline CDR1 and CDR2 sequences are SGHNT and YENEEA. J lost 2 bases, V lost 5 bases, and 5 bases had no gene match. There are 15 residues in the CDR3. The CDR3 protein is CASSPGTGPYNEQFF. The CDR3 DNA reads TGTGCCAGCAGCCCCGGGACAGGACCCTACAATGAGCAGTTCTTC.

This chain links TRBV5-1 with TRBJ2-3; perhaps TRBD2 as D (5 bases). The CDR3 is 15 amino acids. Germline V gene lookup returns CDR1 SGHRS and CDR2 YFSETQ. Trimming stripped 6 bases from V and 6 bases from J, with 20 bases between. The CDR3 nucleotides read TGCGCCAGCAACCTCTTTCCCGCGACTATCGATACGCAGTATTTT. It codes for CASNLFPATIDTQYF.

The CDR3 here is CATSDQRRDRGPETQYF. DNA of the CDR3: TGTGCCACCAGTGACCAGAGGAGGGACAGGGGGCCGGAGACCCAGTACTTC. This chain links TRBV24-1 with TRBJ2-5; 12 bases agree with TRBD1. CDR1 is KGHDR and CDR2 is SFDVKD in the germline V gene. Trimming cost V 4 bases and J 5 bases; bases outside gene matches: 10. The CDR3 is 17 residues long.

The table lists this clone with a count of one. The CDR3 spells CASSPLAGGPNTGELFF. The CDR3 DNA follows: TGCGCCAGCAGCCCCCTGGCGGGAGGGCCGAACACCGGGGAGCTGTTTTTT. The chain employs TRBV5-1 and TRBJ2-2; 9 nucleotides line up with TRBD2. The germline CDR1 and CDR2 sequences are SGHRS and YFSETQ. The CDR3 spans 17 residues. V lost 4 bases to trimming and J lost 0 bases; unmatched junction nucleotides: 7.

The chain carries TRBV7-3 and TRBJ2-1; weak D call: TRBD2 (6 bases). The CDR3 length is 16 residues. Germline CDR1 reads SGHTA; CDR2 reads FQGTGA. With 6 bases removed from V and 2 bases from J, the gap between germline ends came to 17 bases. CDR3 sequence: CASSPGGAGTYNEQFF. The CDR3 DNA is TGTGCCAGCAGTCCCGGCGGGGCAGGAACCTACAATGAGCAGTTCTTC.

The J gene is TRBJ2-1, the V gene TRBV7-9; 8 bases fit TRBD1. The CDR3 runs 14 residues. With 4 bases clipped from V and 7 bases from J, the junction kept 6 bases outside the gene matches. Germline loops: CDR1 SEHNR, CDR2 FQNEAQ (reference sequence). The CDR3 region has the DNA TGTGCCAGCAGCTCACGGACAGGGTCGAATGAGCAGTTCTTC. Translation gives CASSSRTGSNEQFF.

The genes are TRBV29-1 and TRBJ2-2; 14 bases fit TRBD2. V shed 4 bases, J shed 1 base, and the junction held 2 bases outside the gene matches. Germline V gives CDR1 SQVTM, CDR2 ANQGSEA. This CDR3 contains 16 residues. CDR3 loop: CSVGLAGGQNTGELFF. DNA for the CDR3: TGCAGCGTTGGACTAGCGGGAGGGCAGAACACCGGGGAGCTGTTTTTT.

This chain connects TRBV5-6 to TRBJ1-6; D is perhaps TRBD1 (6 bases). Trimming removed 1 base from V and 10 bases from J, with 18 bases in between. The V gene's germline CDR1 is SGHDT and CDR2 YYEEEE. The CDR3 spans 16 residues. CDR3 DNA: TGTGCCAGCAGCTTGTCCGGAAGGACAGAGAAGTCACCCCTCCACTTT. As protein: CASSLSGRTEKSPLHF.

As DNA, the CDR3 is TGTGCCAGCAGTTTCGACAGGGAGGTAGTTAAGAATGGCTACACCTTC. Amino acids: CASSFDREVVKNGYTF. The chain links TRBV6-5 to TRBJ1-2, with TRBD1 matching 7 bases. The CDR3 consists of 16 residues. The germline CDR1 and CDR2 sequences are MNHEY and SVGAGI. The V and J ends lost 4 bases and 6 bases, in that order; junction bases with no gene match: 14.

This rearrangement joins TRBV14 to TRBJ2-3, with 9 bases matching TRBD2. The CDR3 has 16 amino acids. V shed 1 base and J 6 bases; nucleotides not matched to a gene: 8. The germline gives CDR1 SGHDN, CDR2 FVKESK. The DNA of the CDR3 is TGTGCCAGCAGCCAAGGACGGGGACTAGCTTCGGATACGCAGTATTTT. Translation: CASSQGRGLASDTQYF.